The TCR beta chain described here comes from a study of CD8 T cells in Susac syndrome (dated by TCRdb to about 2019). Looking at the study overall: Of the Susac syndrome patients who were sequenced, under ten were in clinical remission while six had clinically active disease. At the time of blood withdrawal, Susac syndrome patients were either therapy-naive, taking corticosteroids (with some also receiving IVIg), or on IVIg alone. The study compared CD8+ T cell repertoire clonality among around 11 healthy donors, roughly 14 Susac syndrome patients and fewer than 19 multiple sclerosis patients. The study used repertoire sequencing to test whether antigen drove CD8+ T cell activation and differentiation in Susac syndrome. Overall study results and their limits: The number of individuals in the TCR sequencing and HLA analysis was recognized as being relatively small. Clonal expansion was seen in Susac syndrome CD8+ repertoires, peaking in CD8+ TEMRA cells and being greater in clinically active patients than in remitting ones. Sixteen and five Susac-specific public clones were found in the total CD8+ and CD8+ TEMRA repertoires, respectively.

RNA was extracted using the RNeasy kit, and about 0.5 to 1 ug of the RNA was reverse transcribed with random hexamers. TCR beta CDR3 regions were amplified with the immunoSEQ multiplex PCR assay covering 54 Vbeta and 13 Jbeta segments. PCR amplification bias was corrected using a synthetic template baseline for primer optimization and computational correction. The source study handled its data this way. Reads were annotated to V, D and J genes per IMGT and analyzed with immunoSEQ Analyzer, keeping only productive sequences. Clonality was computed as one minus Shannon entropy normalized by log2 of the number of productive unique sequences. For each patient and control, public and private clones were evaluated among the 100 most prevalent clones. Clones were defined as Susac-specific when absent from the healthy and MS cohorts, from over a thousand published viral clones and from other ImmuneACCESS disease sequences. The public reads were reanalyzed by TCRdb: fastp trimming at Q25, MiXCR alignment, in-frame beta chains only. Rows with one shared CDR3 protein collapse into an entry with the most common genes and DNA. For this entry, the V and J calls and clone size follow TCRdb and not the study's own pipeline. Recorded for this sample are some 120,000 distinct CDR3 sequences; approximately 96% of them occurred a single time. The top ten hold 0.21% of the sample.

The germline V gene (reference sequence) specifies SGHNT as CDR1 and YYREEE as CDR2. Including cysteine and phenylalanine, the CDR3 has 12 amino acids. The sequence is cut down to CDR3 DNA, 36 bases in frame from base 1. V was cut back by 4 bases and J by 4 bases, leaving a gap of 8 bases between them. This clonotype was detected only once. The target of this receptor is not known. No qualities accompany the bases; no much larger clone lies one base away. Single-read evidence is weak. Peripheral blood CD8+ and CD4+ T cells from healthy donors, Susac syndrome patients and multiple sclerosis patients were profiled using high-throughput TCR beta sequencing. The Susac syndrome patients fulfilled recently defined diagnostic criteria for definite or probable disease. Bulk CD8+ and CD4+ T cells were purified by magnetic negative isolation, whereas CD8+ TEMRA cells were enriched by FACS. Blood was collected in EDTA tubes and processed within 24 hours, with PBMCs isolated through density gradient centrifugation. PBMCs destined for TCR sequencing were cryopreserved in liquid nitrogen and later thawed in a 37 °C water bath. The sorted or isolated CD4+, CD8+ and CD8+ TEMRA cells reached a purity of at least 90%.

The rearrangement joined TRBV5-4 to TRBJ2-5; the D gene assignment is ambiguous. This TCR was sampled from a human donor with Susac syndrome. The specimen was CD8+ T cells from PBMCs. The CDR3: CASSRDSETQYF. The sequenced DNA is TGTGCCAGCAGCAGGGATTCAGAGACCCAGTACTTC.